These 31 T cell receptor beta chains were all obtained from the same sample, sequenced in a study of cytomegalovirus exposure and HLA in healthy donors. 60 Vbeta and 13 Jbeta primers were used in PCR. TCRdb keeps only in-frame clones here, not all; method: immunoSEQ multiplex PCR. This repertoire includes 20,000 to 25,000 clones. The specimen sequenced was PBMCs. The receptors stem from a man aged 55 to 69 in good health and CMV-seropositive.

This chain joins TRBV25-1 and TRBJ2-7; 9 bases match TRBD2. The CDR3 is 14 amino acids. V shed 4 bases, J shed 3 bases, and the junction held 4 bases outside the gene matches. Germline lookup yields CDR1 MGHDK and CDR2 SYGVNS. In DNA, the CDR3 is TGTGCCAGCAGTGCAGCGGGAGGCATCTACGAGCAGTACTTC. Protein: CASSAAGGIYEQYF.

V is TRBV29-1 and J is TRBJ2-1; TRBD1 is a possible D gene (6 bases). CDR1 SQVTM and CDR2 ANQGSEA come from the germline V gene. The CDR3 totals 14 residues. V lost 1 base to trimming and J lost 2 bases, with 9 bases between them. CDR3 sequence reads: CSVEARGTYNEQFF. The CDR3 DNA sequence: TGCAGCGTTGAAGCCAGGGGAACCTACAATGAGCAGTTCTTC.

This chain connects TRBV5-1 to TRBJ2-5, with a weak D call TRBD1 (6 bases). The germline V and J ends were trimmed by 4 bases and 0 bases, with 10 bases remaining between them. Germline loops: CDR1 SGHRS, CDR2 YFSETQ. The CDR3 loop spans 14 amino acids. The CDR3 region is CASSPGTHQETQYF. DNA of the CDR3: TGCGCCAGCAGCCCTGGGACACACCAAGAGACCCAGTACTTC. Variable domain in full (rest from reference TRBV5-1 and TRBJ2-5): KAGVTQTPRYLIKTRGQQVTLSCSPISGHRSVSWYQQTPGQGLQFLFEYFSETQRNKGNFPGRFSGRQFSNSRSEMNVSTLELGDSALYLCASSPGTHQETQYFGPGTRLLVL.

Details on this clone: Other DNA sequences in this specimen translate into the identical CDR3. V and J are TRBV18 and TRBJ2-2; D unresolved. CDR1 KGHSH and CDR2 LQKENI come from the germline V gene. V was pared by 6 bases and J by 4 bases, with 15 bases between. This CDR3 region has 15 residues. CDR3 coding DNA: TGTGCCAGCTCCCCCCGCCTAGAGAGCACCGGGGAGCTGTTTTTT. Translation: CASSPRLESTGELFF.

Written as DNA, the CDR3 is TGTGCCAGCAGCGTCCCCGGGAGCCCCTACGAGCAGTACTTC. It specifies CASSVPGSPYEQYF. This chain connects TRBV11-2 to TRBJ2-7, with a possible D match to TRBD2 (6 bases). Germline CDR1 and CDR2: SGHAT and FQNNGV. Trimming shortened V by 5 bases and J by 2 bases, and 13 bases separated the two germline ends. The CDR3 is 14 residues long.

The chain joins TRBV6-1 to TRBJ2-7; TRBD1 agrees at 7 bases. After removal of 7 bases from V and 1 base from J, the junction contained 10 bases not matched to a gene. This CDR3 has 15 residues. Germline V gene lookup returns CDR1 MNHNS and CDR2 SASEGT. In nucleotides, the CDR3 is TGTGCCAGCACCCTGGGACAGTCCTATTCCTACGAGCAGTACTTC. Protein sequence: CASTLGQSYSYEQYF.

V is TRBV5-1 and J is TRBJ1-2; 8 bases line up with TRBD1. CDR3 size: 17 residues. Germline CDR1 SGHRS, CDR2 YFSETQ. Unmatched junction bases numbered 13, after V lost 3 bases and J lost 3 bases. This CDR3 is CASSSSGTGGNYYGYTF. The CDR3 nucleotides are TGCGCCAGCAGCTCCTCCGGGACAGGAGGGAATTACTATGGCTACACCTTC.

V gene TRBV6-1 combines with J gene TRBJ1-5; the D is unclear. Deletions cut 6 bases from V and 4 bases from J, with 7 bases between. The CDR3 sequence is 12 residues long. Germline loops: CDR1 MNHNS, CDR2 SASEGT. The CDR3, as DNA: TGTGCCAGCAGCGTACTGAATCAGCCCCAGCATTTT. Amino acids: CASSVLNQPQHF.

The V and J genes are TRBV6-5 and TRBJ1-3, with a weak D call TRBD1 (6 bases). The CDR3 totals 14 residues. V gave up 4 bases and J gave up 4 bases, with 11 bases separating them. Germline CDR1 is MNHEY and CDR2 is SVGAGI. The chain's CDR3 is CASSSYGQGNTIYF. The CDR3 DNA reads TGTGCCAGCAGTTCCTACGGACAGGGAAACACCATATATTTT.

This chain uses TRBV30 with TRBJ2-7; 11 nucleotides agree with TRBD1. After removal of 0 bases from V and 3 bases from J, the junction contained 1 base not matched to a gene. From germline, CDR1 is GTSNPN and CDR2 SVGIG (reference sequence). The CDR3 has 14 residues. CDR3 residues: CAWSVGTGGYEQYF. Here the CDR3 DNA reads TGTGCCTGGAGTGTAGGGACAGGGGGCTACGAGCAGTACTTC.

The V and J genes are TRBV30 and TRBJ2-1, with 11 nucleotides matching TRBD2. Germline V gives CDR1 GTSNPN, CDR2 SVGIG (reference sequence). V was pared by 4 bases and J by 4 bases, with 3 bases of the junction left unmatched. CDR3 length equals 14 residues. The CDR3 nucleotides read TGTGCCTGGACTAGCGGGAGGTCATACAATGAGCAGTTCTTC. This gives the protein CAWTSGRSYNEQFF.

CDR3 region: CASISTGETQYF. CDR3 nucleotide sequence: TGTGCCAGCATCTCTACCGGAGAGACCCAGTACTTC. The chain combines TRBV2 with TRBJ2-5; D ambiguous. With 7 bases removed from V and 4 bases from J, the gap between germline ends came to 10 bases. The CDR3 sequence is 12 residues long. The V gene's germline CDR1 is SNHLY and CDR2 FYNNEI.

DNA for the CDR3: TGCGCCCGTAAAGAGAAGGGGCAGGGGGAGACCCAGTACTTC. Protein: CARKEKGQGETQYF. This chain uses TRBV4-1 with TRBJ2-5; D might be TRBD1 (6 bases). The V gene's germline CDR1 is MGHRA and CDR2 YSYEKL. This CDR3 has 14 residues. V was pared by 11 bases and J by 5 bases, with 21 bases between.

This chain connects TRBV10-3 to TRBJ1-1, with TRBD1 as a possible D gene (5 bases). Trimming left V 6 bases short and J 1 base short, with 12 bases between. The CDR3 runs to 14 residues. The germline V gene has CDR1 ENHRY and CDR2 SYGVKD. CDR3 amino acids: CAISRDGRNTEAFF. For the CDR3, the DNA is TGTGCCATCAGCCGGGACGGGAGGAACACTGAAGCTTTCTTT.

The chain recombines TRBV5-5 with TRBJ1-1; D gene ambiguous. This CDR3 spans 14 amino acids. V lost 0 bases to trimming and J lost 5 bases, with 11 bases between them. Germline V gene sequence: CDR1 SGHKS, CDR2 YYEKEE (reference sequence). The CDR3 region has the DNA TGTGCCAGCAGCTTGGTTGGGAGATCGACTGAAGCTTTCTTT. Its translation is CASSLVGRSTEAFF.

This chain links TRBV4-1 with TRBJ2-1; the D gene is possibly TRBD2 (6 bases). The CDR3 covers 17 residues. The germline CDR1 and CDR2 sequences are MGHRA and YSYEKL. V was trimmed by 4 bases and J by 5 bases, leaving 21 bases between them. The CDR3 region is CASSRELGLRQNNEQFF. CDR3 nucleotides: TGCGCCAGCAGCCGAGAACTGGGACTCCGCCAAAACAATGAGCAGTTCTTC.

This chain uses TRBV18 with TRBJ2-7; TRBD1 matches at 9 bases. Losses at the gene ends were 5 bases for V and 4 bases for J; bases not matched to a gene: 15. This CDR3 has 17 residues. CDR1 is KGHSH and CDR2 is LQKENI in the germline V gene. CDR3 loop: CASSTSTGTGWKYEQYF. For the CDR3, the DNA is TGTGCCAGCTCAACATCCACCGGGACAGGGTGGAAATACGAGCAGTACTTC.

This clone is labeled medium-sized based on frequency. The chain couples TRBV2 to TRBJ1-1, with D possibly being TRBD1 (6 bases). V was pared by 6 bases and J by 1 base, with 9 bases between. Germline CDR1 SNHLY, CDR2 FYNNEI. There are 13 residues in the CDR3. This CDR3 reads CASSLQGNTEAFF. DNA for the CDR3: TGTGCCAGCAGCCTACAGGGGAACACTGAAGCTTTCTTT.

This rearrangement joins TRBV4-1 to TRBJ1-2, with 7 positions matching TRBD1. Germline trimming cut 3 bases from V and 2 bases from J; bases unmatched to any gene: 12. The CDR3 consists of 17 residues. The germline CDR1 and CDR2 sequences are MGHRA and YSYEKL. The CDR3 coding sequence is TGCGCCAGCAGCCACTTTCAAAATTACAGGGGAAACTATGGCTACACCTTC. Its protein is CASSHFQNYRGNYGYTF.

CDR3 amino acids: CASSIAGGRAFF. DNA of the CDR3: TGTGCCAGTAGTATAGCCGGGGGTCGAGCTTTCTTT. This chain joins TRBV19 and TRBJ1-1; D is possibly TRBD1 (5 bases). Trimming removed 1 base at V and 10 bases at J, with 10 bases between. CDR1 LNHDA and CDR2 SQIVND come from the germline V gene (reference sequence). The CDR3 extends over 12 amino acids.

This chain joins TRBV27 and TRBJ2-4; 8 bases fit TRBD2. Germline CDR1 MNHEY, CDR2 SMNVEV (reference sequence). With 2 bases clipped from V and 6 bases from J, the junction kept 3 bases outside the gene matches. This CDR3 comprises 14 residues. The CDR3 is CASSLAGGTNIQYF. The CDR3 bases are TGTGCCAGCAGTTTAGCGGGGGGAACAAACATTCAGTACTTC.

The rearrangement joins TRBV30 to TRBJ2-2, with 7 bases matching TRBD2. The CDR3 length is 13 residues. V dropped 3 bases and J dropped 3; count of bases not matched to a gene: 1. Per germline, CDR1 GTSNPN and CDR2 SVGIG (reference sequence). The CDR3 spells CAWRGRDTGELFF. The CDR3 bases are TGTGCCTGGAGGGGGAGGGACACCGGGGAGCTGTTTTTT. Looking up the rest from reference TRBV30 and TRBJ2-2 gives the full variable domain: SQTIHQWPATLVQPVGSPLSLECTVEGTSNPNLYWYRQAAGRGLQLLFYSVGIGQISSEVPQNLSASRPQDRQFILSSKKLLLSDSGFYLCAWRGRDTGELFFGEGSRLTVL.

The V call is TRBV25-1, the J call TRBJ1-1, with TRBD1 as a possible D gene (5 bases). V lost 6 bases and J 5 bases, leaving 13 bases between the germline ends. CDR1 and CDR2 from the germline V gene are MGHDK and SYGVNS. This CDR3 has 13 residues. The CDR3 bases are TGTGCCAGCAGCCTTTCGGGGGTAACTGAAGCTTTCTTT. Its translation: CASSLSGVTEAFF.

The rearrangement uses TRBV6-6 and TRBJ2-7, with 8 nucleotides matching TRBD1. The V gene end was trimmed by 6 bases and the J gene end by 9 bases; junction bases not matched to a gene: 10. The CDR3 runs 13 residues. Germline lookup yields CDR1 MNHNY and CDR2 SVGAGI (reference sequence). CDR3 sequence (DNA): TGTGCCAGCAGGGAGGGGACAGGCGGTTGGCAGTACTTC. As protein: CASREGTGGWQYF.

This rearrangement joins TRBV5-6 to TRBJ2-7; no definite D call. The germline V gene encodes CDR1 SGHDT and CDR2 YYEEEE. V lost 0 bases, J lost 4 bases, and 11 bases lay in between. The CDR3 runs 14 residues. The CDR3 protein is CASSLVSTPYEQYF. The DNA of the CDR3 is TGTGCCAGCAGCTTGGTGAGTACTCCGTACGAGCAGTACTTC.

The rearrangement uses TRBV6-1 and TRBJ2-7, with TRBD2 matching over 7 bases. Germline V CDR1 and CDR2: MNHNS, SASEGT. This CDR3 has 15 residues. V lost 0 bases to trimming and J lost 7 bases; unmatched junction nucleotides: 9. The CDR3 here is CASSEAGYQRGEQYF. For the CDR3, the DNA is TGTGCCAGCAGTGAAGCAGGGTACCAGCGGGGAGAGCAGTACTTC.

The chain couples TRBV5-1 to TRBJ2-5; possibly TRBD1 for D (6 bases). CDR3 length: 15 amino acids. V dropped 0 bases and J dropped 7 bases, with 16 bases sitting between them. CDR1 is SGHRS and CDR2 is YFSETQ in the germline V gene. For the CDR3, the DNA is TGCGCCAGCAGCTTGGGAGAGGGCGTAGGGGGGACCCAGTACTTC. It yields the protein CASSLGEGVGGTQYF.

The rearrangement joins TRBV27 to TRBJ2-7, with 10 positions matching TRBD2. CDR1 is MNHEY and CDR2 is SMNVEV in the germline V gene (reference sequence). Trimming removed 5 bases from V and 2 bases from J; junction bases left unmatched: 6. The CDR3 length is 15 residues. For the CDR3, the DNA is TGTGCCAGCAGTCTTAGCGGGAGGTCCCCCTACGAGCAGTACTTC. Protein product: CASSLSGRSPYEQYF.

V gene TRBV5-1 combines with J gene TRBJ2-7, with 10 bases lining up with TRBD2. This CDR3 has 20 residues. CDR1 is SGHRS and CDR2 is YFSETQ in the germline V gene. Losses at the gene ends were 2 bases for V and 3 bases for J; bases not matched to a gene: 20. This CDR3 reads CASSLRGEIAGAGGIYEQYF. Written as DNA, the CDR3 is TGCGCCAGCAGCTTACGTGGGGAGATAGCCGGAGCGGGAGGGATCTACGAGCAGTACTTC.

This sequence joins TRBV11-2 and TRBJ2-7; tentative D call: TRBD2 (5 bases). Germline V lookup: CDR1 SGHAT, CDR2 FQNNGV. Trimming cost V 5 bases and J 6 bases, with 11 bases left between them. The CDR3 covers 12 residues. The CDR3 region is CASSQSSIEQYF. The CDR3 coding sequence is TGTGCCAGCAGCCAGTCTAGCATCGAGCAGTACTTC.

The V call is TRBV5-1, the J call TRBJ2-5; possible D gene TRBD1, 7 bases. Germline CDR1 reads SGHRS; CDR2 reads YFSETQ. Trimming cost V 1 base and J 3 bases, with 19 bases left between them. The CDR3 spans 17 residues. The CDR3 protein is CASSLWSGGTAEETQYF. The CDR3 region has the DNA TGCGCCAGCAGCTTGTGGTCAGGAGGGACAGCGGAAGAGACCCAGTACTTC.